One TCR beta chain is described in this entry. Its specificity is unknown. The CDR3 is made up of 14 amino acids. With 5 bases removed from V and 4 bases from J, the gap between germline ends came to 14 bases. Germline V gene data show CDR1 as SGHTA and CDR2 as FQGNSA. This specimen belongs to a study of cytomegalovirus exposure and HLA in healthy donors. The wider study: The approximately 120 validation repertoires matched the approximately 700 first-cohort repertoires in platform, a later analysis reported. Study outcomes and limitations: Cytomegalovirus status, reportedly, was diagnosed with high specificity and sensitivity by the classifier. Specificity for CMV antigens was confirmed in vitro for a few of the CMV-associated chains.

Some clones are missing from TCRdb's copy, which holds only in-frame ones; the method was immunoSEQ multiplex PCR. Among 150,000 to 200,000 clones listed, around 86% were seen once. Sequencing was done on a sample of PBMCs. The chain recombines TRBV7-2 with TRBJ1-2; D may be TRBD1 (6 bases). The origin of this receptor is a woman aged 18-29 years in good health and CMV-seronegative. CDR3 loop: CASSRTGRPYGYTF. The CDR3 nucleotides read TGTGCCAGCAGCCGTACAGGGAGACCCTATGGCTACACCTTC.